Listed below are T cell receptor beta chains from one sample, sequenced in a study of blood T cell repertoires in COVID-19. Assay used: immunoSEQ multiplex PCR; TCRdb lists only in-frame clones, some missing. Among 200,000 to 250,000 clones listed, roughly 89% were seen once. Sequencing was carried out using PBMCs or T cells enriched from blood (not recorded which). The receptors come from a woman aged 40 to 55 with acute COVID-19. The conserved cysteine and the conserved F or W are not part of the CDR3 here.

V gene	J gene	CDR3 protein
TRBV5-1	TRBJ2-5	ASSFGQDQETQY
TRBV29-1	TRBJ2-2	STEELVTGELF
TRBV5-8	TRBJ1-1	ASSMMTGVHTEAF
TRBV18	TRBJ2-1	ASSRSAGNEQF
TRBV5-5	TRBJ2-6	ASSHSGANVLT
TRBV9	TRBJ2-1	ASSVGSGIGGQF
TRBV5-4	TRBJ1-3	ASSLGDSGNTIY
TRBV5-4	TRBJ1-1	ASSPQDRRTEAF
TRBV5-1	TRBJ1-4	ASSPRPLEKEKLF
TRBV2	TRBJ1-1	ASSSWGQGNTEAF
TRBV3-1/TRBV3-2	TRBJ2-7	ASSQDPGITYEQY
TRBV15	TRBJ1-1	ATSRDGGPGAEAF
TRBV7-2	TRBJ1-2	ASSPEDRPLYGYT
TRBV24-1	TRBJ2-1	ATKGYNEQF
TRBV5-1	TRBJ1-2	ASSLRDRGISDT
TRBV5-1	TRBJ1-1	ASSLARVLNTEAF
TRBV3-1/TRBV3-2	TRBJ2-1	ASLEGGEQF
TRBV5-6	TRBJ2-1	ASSTQGRSPYNEQF
TRBV5-6	TRBJ1-4	ASSMGQGFRKLF
TRBV19	TRBJ2-1	ASSKAARRAGGPLGSSYNEQF
TRBV7-9	TRBJ1-1	ASISTISSSAF
TRBV6-5	TRBJ2-3	ASKQGDTQY
TRBV5-8	TRBJ1-4	ASSLRNEKLF
TRBV10-1	TRBJ1-2	ASRTGYDGYT
TRBV6-5	TRBJ1-1	ASVALGGAF
TRBV9	TRBJ1-1	ASSVWSYTEAF
TRBV6-1	TRBJ1-2	ASSEAADFYGYT
TRBV4-2	TRBJ1-5	ASSQGPTGQGGQPQH
TRBV15	TRBJ1-5	ATSRVPRGSNQPQH
TRBV9	TRBJ1-2	ASSVATRGGYT
TRBV3-1/TRBV3-2	TRBJ2-7	ASRRTSGYEQY
TRBV7-3	TRBJ2-1	ASSMTGGNEQF
TRBV5-1	TRBJ1-2	ASSFTGDYYGYT
TRBV5-4	TRBJ2-1	ASSLAGGGGSYNEQF
TRBV10-1	TRBJ1-1	ASTLPDRSSLEAF
TRBV2	TRBJ1-2	ASRRTGGQPKYGYT
TRBV2	TRBJ2-2	ASKEGKAGELF
TRBV3-1/TRBV3-2	TRBJ1-5	ASSQGPGGSPQH
TRBV19	TRBJ1-6	ASSHDREISPLH
TRBV2	TRBJ1-5	ASRAGTGGGNQPQH